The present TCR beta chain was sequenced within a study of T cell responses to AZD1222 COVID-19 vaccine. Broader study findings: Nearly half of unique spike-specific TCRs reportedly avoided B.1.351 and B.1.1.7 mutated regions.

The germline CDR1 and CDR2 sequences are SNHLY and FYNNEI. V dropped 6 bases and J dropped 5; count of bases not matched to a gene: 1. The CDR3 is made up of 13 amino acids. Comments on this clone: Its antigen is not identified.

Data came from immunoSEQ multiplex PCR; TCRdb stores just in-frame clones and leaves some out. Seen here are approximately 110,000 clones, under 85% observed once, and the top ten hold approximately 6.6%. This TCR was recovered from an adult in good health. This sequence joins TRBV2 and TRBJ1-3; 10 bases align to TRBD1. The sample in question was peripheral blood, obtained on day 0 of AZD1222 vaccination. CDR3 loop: CASRDRGRNTIYF. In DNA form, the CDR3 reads TGTGCCAGCAGAGACAGGGGGCGAAACACCATATATTTT.